This paragraph reports one T cell receptor (beta chain). Its specificity is unknown. In germline, CDR1 is SGHNT, CDR2 YENEEA. V was pared by 5 bases and J by 4 bases, with 15 bases between. This CDR3 has 15 residues. The entry originates in a study of cytomegalovirus exposure and HLA in healthy donors. Study conclusions and caveats: In a later analysis, HLA-associated TCR beta chains were more clonally expanded than equally common others. Evidence from a later analysis indicated that most CMV-associated TCR beta chains looked HLA-restricted. According to reports, the classifier identified cytomegalovirus status with high specificity and sensitivity.

Amplification used 60 Vbeta primers and 13 Jbeta primers. The assay was immunoSEQ multiplex PCR, and TCRdb's table has in-frame clones only and misses some. The profile shows 100,000 to 150,000 clones, 74% of them singletons. Sample: PBMCs. This chain uses TRBV11-3 with TRBJ2-1; TRBD1 might be the D (7 bases). The TCR originated in a woman aged 45-65 years in good health and CMV-seropositive. CDR3 residues: CASSVGGTEYNEQFF. DNA of the CDR3: TGTGCCAGCAGCGTTGGGGGGACAGAATACAATGAGCAGTTCTTC. Full variable domain (rest looked up from reference TRBV11-3 and TRBJ2-1): EAGVVQSPRYKIIEKKQPVAFWCNPISGHNTLYWYLQNLGQGPELLIRYENEEAVDDSQLPKDRFSAERLKGVDSTLKIQPAELGDSAVYLCASSVGGTEYNEQFFGPGTRLTVL.